This passage covers 12 T cell receptor beta chains from one sample sequenced in a study of T-cell reconstitution after alpha-beta-depleted transplantation in children. A TCRbeta library incorporating unique molecular identifiers was prepared. TCRdb independently ran MiXCR on the PCR reads; one entry per CDR3 protein. This table holds about 420,000 distinct CDR3 sequences, roughly 11% found once. This specimen consisted of PBMCs from the stem cell graft donor, obtained from the stem cell graft. These receptor sequences come from a human donor who donated a stem cell graft to a child with acute myeloid leukemia.

In its sample, this clonotype was seen a few times. V is TRBV20-1 and J is TRBJ1-4; D is unclear. The CDR3 contains 14 residues. The V end was cut by 3 bases, the J end by 5 bases, with 13 bases between. From germline, CDR1 is DFQATT and CDR2 SNEGSKA (reference sequence). The CDR3 DNA is TGCAGTGCTAGTTTAGCCGGTGTGAATGAAAAACTGTTTTTT. Its protein is CSASLAGVNEKLFF.

The chain links TRBV12-3 or TRBV12-4 to TRBJ2-5; TRBD2 is a possible D gene (7 bases). The germline V and J ends were trimmed by 5 bases and 5 bases, with 15 bases remaining between them. The CDR3 is 14 residues long. The CDR3 region has the DNA TGTGCCAGCAGTCCGGGGGGCGAAATTGAGACCCAGTACTTC. This translates into CASSPGGEIETQYF.

The chain is built from TRBV29-1 and TRBJ1-1; D is possibly TRBD1 (5 bases). Per the germline V gene, CDR1 is SQVTM and CDR2 is ANQGSEA. This CDR3 is 12 amino acids long. V shed 7 bases and J shed 1 base, with 10 bases lying between them. The CDR3 nucleotides read TGCAGCGACACGACAGCGAACACTGAAGCTTTCTTT. It is translated as CSDTTANTEAFF.

This chain connects TRBV6-2 or TRBV6-3 to TRBJ2-7, with 10 nucleotides matching TRBD2. The V and J ends lost 7 bases and 2 bases, in that order; junction bases with no gene match: 2. The CDR3 runs 13 residues. CDR1 is MNHEY, CDR2 SVGEGT, per germline. CDR3 bases: TGTGCCAGCACACTAGCGGGAACCTACGAGCAGTACGTC. Protein product: CASTLAGTYEQYV.

J is TRBJ2-7 and V is TRBV6-2 or TRBV6-3; no reliable D call. V dropped 0 bases and J dropped 5 bases, with 8 bases sitting between them. CDR3 size: 13 residues. CDR1 and CDR2 from the germline V gene are MNHEY and SVGEGT. The CDR3 DNA follows: TGTGCCAGCAGTTACTCGAGTCAGAACGAGCAGTACTTC. Amino acid sequence: CASSYSSQNEQYF.

Note on this clonotype: One junction end disagrees with the germline gene, perhaps due to a read error. The gene calls are TRBV27 and TRBJ2-6; 10 bases align to TRBD1. The CDR3 loop spans 16 amino acids. CDR1 MNHEY and CDR2 SMNVEV come from the germline V gene (reference sequence). The CDR3 region is CASSRDRGAGANGLTF. The CDR3 DNA reads TGTGCCAGCAGTCGGGACAGGGGCGCTGGGGCCAACGGCCTGACTTTC.

The chain uses TRBV5-1 and TRBJ2-3; 11 nucleotides line up with TRBD2. From germline, CDR1 is SGHRS and CDR2 YFSETQ. The CDR3 is made up of 16 amino acids. After removal of 0 bases from V and 4 bases from J, the junction contained 4 bases not matched to a gene. CDR3 sequence (DNA): TGCGCCAGCAGCTTGGTCGGGACTAGCGGAGCAGATACGCAGTATTTT. Amino acid sequence: CASSLVGTSGADTQYF. The full variable domain, completed using reference TRBV5-1 and TRBJ2-3, is KAGVTQTPRYLIKTRGQQVTLSCSPISGHRSVSWYQQTPGQGLQFLFEYFSETQRNKGNFPGRFSGRQFSNSRSEMNVSTLELGDSALYLCASSLVGTSGADTQYFGPGTRLTVL.

This clonotype was detected a few times. The chain carries TRBV7-8 and TRBJ1-1; tentative D call: TRBD1 (5 bases). V was cut by 4 bases and J by 3 bases, with 15 bases left in between. The CDR3 is made up of 15 amino acids. Germline V gene sequence: CDR1 SGHVS, CDR2 FQNEAQ. CDR3 amino acids: CASSWGGGGHTEAFF. Here the CDR3 DNA reads TGTGCCAGCAGCTGGGGGGGTGGAGGGCACACTGAAGCTTTCTTT. The full variable domain, with the rest looked up from reference TRBV7-8 and TRBJ1-1, is GAGVSQSPRYKVAKRGQDVALRCDPISGHVSLFWYQQALGQGPEFLTYFQNEAQLDKSGLPSDRFFAERPEGSVSTLKIQRTQQEDSAVYLCASSWGGGGHTEAFFGQGTRLTVV.

This clonotype has only a few counts. The V gene is TRBV9, the J gene TRBJ1-4, with D possibly being TRBD1 (6 bases). V lost 4 bases to trimming and J lost 5 bases, with 21 bases between them. CDR3 length: 17 amino acids. CDR1 is SGDLS and CDR2 is YYNGEE in the germline V gene. CDR3 coding DNA: TGTGCCAGCAGCTCCCGTGGGGGGGCGGTCAAAAATGAAAAACTGTTTTTT. Translating gives CASSSRGGAVKNEKLFF.

The genes are TRBV9 and TRBJ2-5; D not resolved. Germline CDR1 and CDR2: SGDLS and YYNGEE. V shed 0 bases and J shed 6 bases, with 0 bases lying between them. CDR3 size: 10 residues. For the CDR3, the DNA is TGTGCCAGCAGCGTAGAGACCCAGTACTTC. Its protein is CASSVETQYF.

There are many counts of this clonotype. The chain couples TRBV5-1 to TRBJ2-1; D remains unclear. Deletions cut 0 bases from V and 8 bases from J, with 9 bases between. The V gene's germline CDR1 is SGHRS and CDR2 YFSETQ. The CDR3 is 13 amino acids. CDR3 residues: CASSLAGRDEQFF. CDR3 coding DNA: TGCGCCAGCAGCTTGGCCGGTAGGGATGAGCAGTTCTTC.

This clonotype was detected only a few times. The rearrangement uses TRBV20-1 and TRBJ1-1, with a weak D call TRBD1 (6 bases). Germline CDR1 DFQATT, CDR2 SNEGSKA (reference sequence). The CDR3 consists of 15 residues. The V end lost 8 bases, the J end lost 4 bases, and 23 bases lay between the germline ends. The DNA for the CDR3 is TGCAGTCCGAGGGGGGAGGGTCTAGCAATCACTGAAGCTTTCTTT. Protein sequence: CSPRGEGLAITEAFF.